What follows are 6 T cell receptor beta chains derived from one specimen sequenced in a study of tumor-infiltrating lymphocytes in oesophageal squamous cell carcinoma. One entry per CDR3 protein, called by TCRdb with MiXCR from the PCR reads. The repertoire holds about 10,000 distinct CDR3 sequences, 59% seen once, with approximately 33% in the top ten. The sample comprised esophageal tumor tissue. These receptors were obtained from a male donor with esophageal squamous cell carcinoma.

Within the sample, this clonotype is medium-sized. This chain uses TRBV7-9 with TRBJ1-5, with D hard to call. The germline V gene encodes CDR1 SEHNR and CDR2 FQNEAQ (reference sequence). This CDR3 is 14 amino acids long. Trimming took off 5 bases at V and 1 base at J, with 9 bases between the two ends. CDR3: CASSAAVSNQPQHF. In DNA, the CDR3 is TGTGCCAGCAGCGCGGCAGTGAGCAATCAGCCCCAGCATTTT.

Details on this clonotype: This CDR3 is missing its conserved last phenylalanine or tryptophan, likely due to a read error. This chain connects TRBV7-8 to TRBJ2-1; D is uncertain. The end of the DNA aligns better with TRBJ2-7, so the J call may be wrong. This CDR3 region has 13 residues. Germline assignment: CDR1 SGHVS and CDR2 FQNEAQ. The CDR3 loop reads CASSPETTYEQYL. DNA of the CDR3: TGTGCCAGCAGCCCTGAGACCACCTACGAGCAGTACTTG.

This clonotype has more than one count but fewer than ten. The genes are TRBV2 and TRBJ1-4; 9 bases fit TRBD1. Per germline, CDR1 SNHLY and CDR2 FYNNEI. J gave up 8 bases and V 7 bases, and 8 bases lay outside the gene matches. CDR3 length: 14 amino acids. In DNA, the CDR3 is TGTGCCAGCACCCAACAGGGGGCACGGGAAAAACTGTTTTTT. Translated: CASTQQGAREKLFF.

This chain links TRBV12-3 or TRBV12-4 with TRBJ2-5; 10 positions agree with TRBD1. The CDR3 is made up of 14 amino acids. Losses at the gene ends were 4 bases for V and 11 bases for J; bases not matched to a gene: 10. CDR3 amino acids: CASSSGTGDNEQYF. CDR3 nucleotides: TGTGCCAGCAGTTCCGGGACAGGGGACAATGAGCAGTACTTC.

The chain recombines TRBV7-6 with TRBJ2-3; D not certain. The assigned J gene may be wrong: the sequence end matches TRBJ2-5 better. This CDR3 is built from 11 residues. Germline-derived CDR1 and CDR2 are SGHVS and FNYEAQ. The DNA for the CDR3 is TGTGCCAGCAGCTCCGCGCAGACCCAGTACTTC. Protein sequence: CASSSAQTQYF.

The chain uses TRBV12-3 or TRBV12-4 and TRBJ1-2; tentatively, D is TRBD1 (6 bases). TRBJ2-1 matches the DNA end more closely, so the J call is doubtful. This CDR3 region has 15 residues. This CDR3 reads CASSTKGVSYNEQFF. The CDR3 DNA is TGTGCCAGCAGTACAAAGGGGGTTTCCTACAATGAGCAGTTCTTC.